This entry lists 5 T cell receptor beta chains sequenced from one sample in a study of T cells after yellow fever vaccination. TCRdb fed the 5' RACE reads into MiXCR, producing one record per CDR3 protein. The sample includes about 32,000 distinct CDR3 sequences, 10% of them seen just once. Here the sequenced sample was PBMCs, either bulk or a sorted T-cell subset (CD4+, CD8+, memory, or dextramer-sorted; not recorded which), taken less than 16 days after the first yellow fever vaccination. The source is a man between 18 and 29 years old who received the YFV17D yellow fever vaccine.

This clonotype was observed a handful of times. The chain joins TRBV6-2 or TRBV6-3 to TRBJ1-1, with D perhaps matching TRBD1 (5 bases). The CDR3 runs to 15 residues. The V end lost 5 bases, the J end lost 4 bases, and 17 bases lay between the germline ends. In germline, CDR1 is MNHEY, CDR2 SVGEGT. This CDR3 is CASSPLAGSGTEAFF. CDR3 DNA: TGTGCCAGCAGTCCCTTGGCAGGGAGTGGCACTGAAGCTTTCTTT.

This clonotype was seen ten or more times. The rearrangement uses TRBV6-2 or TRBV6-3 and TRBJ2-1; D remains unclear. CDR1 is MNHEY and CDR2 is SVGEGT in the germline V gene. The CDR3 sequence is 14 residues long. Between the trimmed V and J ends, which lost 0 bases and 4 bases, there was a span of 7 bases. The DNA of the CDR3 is TGTGCCAGCAGTTACTCAATTAGTTACAATGAGCAGTTCTTC. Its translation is CASSYSISYNEQFF.

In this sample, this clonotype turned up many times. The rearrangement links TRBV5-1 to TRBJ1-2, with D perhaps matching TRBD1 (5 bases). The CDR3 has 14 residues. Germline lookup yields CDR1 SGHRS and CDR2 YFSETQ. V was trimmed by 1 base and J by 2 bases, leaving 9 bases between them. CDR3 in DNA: TGCGCCAGCAGCTTGTCCCCAGGGAACTATGGCTACACCTTC. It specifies CASSLSPGNYGYTF.

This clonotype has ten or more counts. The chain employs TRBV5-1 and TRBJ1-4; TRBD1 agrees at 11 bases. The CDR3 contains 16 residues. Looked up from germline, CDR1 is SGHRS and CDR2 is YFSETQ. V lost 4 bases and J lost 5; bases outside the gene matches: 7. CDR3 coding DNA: TGCGCCAGCAGCGCCGGGACAGGGGGAGGGAATGAAAAACTGTTTTTT. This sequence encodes CASSAGTGGGNEKLFF.

The CDR3 sequence: CSASRGESTEAFF. CDR3 in DNA: TGCAGTGCCAGTCGGGGGGAGAGCACTGAAGCTTTCTTT. The gene calls are TRBV20-1 and TRBJ1-1, with TRBD1 as a possible D gene (5 bases). CDR1 is DFQATT, CDR2 SNEGSKA, per germline (reference sequence). The CDR3 sequence is 13 residues long. Trimming took off 6 bases at V and 4 bases at J, with 15 bases between the two ends.